This is a list of T cell receptor beta chains from one sample in a study of control samples from healthy donors and cancer patients. Repertoires were generated with immunoSEQ multiplex PCR, while TCRdb's copy carries only in-frame clones and drops some. The repertoire holds 150,000 to 200,000 clones, with about 87% as singletons. Sequenced: blood. The origin of the receptors is a young man in good health. CDR3s include the opening cysteine and the closing phenylalanine or tryptophan. The D gene is left open where the match is weak. The size entry is marked missing in some rows and otherwise reads once, few, many or a size class.

clone_size j_call d_call cdr3_length v_call cdr3_aa cdr3_nt
NA TRBJ1-4 NA 17 TRBV7-9 CASSFREGFEGNEKLFF TGTGCCAGCAGCTTTCGTGAGGGTTTTGAGGGTAATGAAAAACTGTTTTTT
few TRBJ1-3 TRBD1 15 TRBV25-1 CASSEFTGDGNTIYF TGTGCCAGCAGTGAATTCACAGGGGATGGAAACACCATATATTTT
NA TRBJ2-1 NA 15 TRBV27 CASSSMESRYNEQFF TGTGCCAGCAGTTCCATGGAAAGCCGGTACAATGAGCAGTTCTTC
NA TRBJ2-7 TRBD1 14 TRBV5-1 CASSLRQGANEQYF TGCGCCAGCAGCTTGAGGCAGGGGGCAAATGAGCAGTACTTC
NA TRBJ2-3 NA 12 TRBV6-6 CASSGGTDTQYF TGTGCCAGCAGTGGGGGGACGGATACGCAGTATTTT
NA TRBJ1-5 TRBD1 13 TRBV12-3/TRBV12-4 CASSLRGHQPQHF TGTGCCAGCAGTTTAAGGGGGCATCAGCCCCAGCATTTT
NA TRBJ2-7 TRBD1 19 TRBV11-3 CASSLYDANSGTGGHEQYF TGTGCCAGCAGCTTATACGACGCCAACAGCGGGACAGGGGGCCACGAGCAGTACTTC
NA TRBJ1-1 NA 12 TRBV6-5 CASSSRGGEAFF TGTGCCAGCAGCTCCCGCGGAGGTGAAGCTTTCTTT
NA TRBJ2-5 TRBD1 15 TRBV5-6 CASSVGTGSAETQYF TGTGCCAGCAGCGTTGGGACAGGGTCAGCGGAGACCCAGTACTTC
NA TRBJ1-1 NA 12 TRBV6-6 CASSYGGRKAFF TGTGCCAGCAGTTACGGCGGCAGAAAAGCTTTCTTT
NA TRBJ1-2 TRBD1 13 TRBV27 CASSSTGGYGYTF TGTGCCAGCAGTTCGACAGGGGGCTATGGCTACACCTTC
NA TRBJ1-3 NA 15 TRBV5-1 CASSFGDLSGNTIYF TGCGCCAGCAGCTTCGGGGACCTCTCTGGAAACACCATATATTTT
NA TRBJ2-1 NA 15 TRBV7-2 CASSLSVSSYNEQFF TGTGCCAGCAGCTTATCCGTGAGCTCCTACAATGAGCAGTTCTTC
NA TRBJ1-1 NA 13 TRBV5-4 CASAVQENTEAFF TGTGCCAGCGCGGTGCAAGAGAACACTGAAGCTTTCTTT
NA TRBJ2-3 TRBD2 16 TRBV5-1 CASSLVRAGSTDTQYF TGCGCCAGCAGCTTGGTTAGAGCGGGGAGCACAGATACGCAGTATTTT
NA TRBJ2-1 TRBD2 18 TRBV27 CASSFLPPGLAGGPEQFF TGTGCCAGCAGTTTCCTTCCCCCGGGACTAGCGGGAGGACCTGAGCAGTTCTTC
once TRBJ2-2 NA 12 TRBV13 CASSFGTGELFF TGTGCCAGCAGCTTCGGTACCGGGGAGCTGTTTTTT
once TRBJ2-7 TRBD1 14 TRBV7-2 CASSLGQGAYEQYF TGTGCCAGCAGCCTAGGACAGGGGGCCTACGAGCAGTACTTC
few TRBJ1-1 NA 13 TRBV6-7 CASTRGRISEAFF TGTGCCAGCACCCGGGGCAGAATATCTGAAGCTTTCTTT
NA TRBJ2-5 NA 14 TRBV5-1 CASSLHTETDGQYF TGCGCCAGCAGCTTACACACGGAAACAGACGGTCAGTACTTC
NA TRBJ2-1 TRBD1 15 TRBV7-6 CASSIGQGAYNEQFF TGTGCCAGCAGCATCGGACAGGGGGCCTACAATGAGCAGTTCTTC
NA TRBJ1-2 TRBD1 14 TRBV18 CASSPDGTGLGYTF TGTGCCAGCTCACCCGACGGGACAGGGCTTGGCTACACCTTC
NA TRBJ1-3 TRBD1 14 TRBV3-1/TRBV3-2 CASSHYHRGDTIYF TGTGCCAGCAGCCATTACCACAGGGGGGACACCATATATTTT
NA TRBJ1-6 NA 13 TRBV28 CATTRSYNSPLHF TGTGCCACTACAAGGTCCTATAATTCACCCCTCCACTTT
NA TRBJ1-2 NA 12 TRBV27 CASRQTNYGYTF TGTGCCAGCCGACAGACTAACTATGGCTACACCTTC
NA TRBJ1-2 NA 13 TRBV7-2 CASSRDGRVGYTF TGTGCCAGCAGCCGAGATGGGAGGGTCGGCTACACCTTC
NA TRBJ1-1 TRBD1 13 TRBV12-3/TRBV12-4 CASTTGERQEAFF TGTGCCAGCACCACAGGGGAACGACAAGAAGCTTTCTTT
NA TRBJ1-1 NA 13 TRBV28 CASTTRWGTEAFF TGTGCCAGCACCACCCGTTGGGGGACTGAAGCTTTCTTT
NA TRBJ1-4 NA 17 TRBV5-1 CASSLRTGRATNEKLFF TGCGCCAGCAGCTTACGTACAGGTCGGGCAACTAATGAAAAACTGTTTTTT
NA TRBJ1-2 NA 16 TRBV28 CASRTSGVSLVYGYTF TGTGCCAGCAGGACCTCAGGGGTGAGCTTGGTCTATGGCTACACCTTC
NA TRBJ2-7 NA 18 TRBV7-2 CASSLDFVSRGDSYEQYF TGTGCCAGCAGCTTAGACTTCGTTTCAAGAGGGGACTCCTACGAGCAGTACTTC
NA TRBJ2-2 NA 15 TRBV18 CASSRDSSNTGELFF TGTGCCAGCTCACGTGACAGCTCGAACACCGGGGAGCTGTTTTTT
NA TRBJ2-5 TRBD1 13 TRBV6-5 CASRVDRVETQYF TGTGCCAGCAGAGTTGACAGGGTGGAGACCCAGTACTTC
NA TRBJ2-7 NA 16 TRBV28 CASTRYSSRATYEQYF TGTGCCAGCACCCGATACTCTTCCAGGGCAACCTACGAGCAGTACTTC
NA TRBJ1-4 NA 17 TRBV19 CASSIMTVTGKNEKLFF TGTGCCAGTAGTATAATGACCGTGACGGGAAAGAATGAAAAACTGTTTTTT
NA TRBJ1-1 TRBD1 14 TRBV19 CASSRQGGNTEAFF TGTGCCAGTAGTCGACAGGGGGGGAACACTGAAGCTTTCTTT
once TRBJ2-2 TRBD2 15 TRBV29-1 CSVVGGALNTGELFF TGCAGCGTTGTCGGGGGGGCCTTAAACACCGGGGAGCTGTTTTTT
once TRBJ1-5 NA 16 TRBV19 CASSAIGGTSNQPQHF TGTGCCAGTAGTGCGATTGGGGGGACGAGCAATCAGCCCCAGCATTTT
NA TRBJ1-1 NA 16 TRBV18 CASSPSTAGGSTEAFF TGTGCCAGCTCACCGTCGACAGCTGGAGGGAGCACTGAAGCTTTCTTT
NA TRBJ2-6 TRBD1 15 TRBV28 CASSLQGAGANVLTF TGTGCCAGCAGCCTACAGGGGGCTGGGGCCAACGTCCTGACTTTC
NA TRBJ1-6 NA 13 TRBV12-3/TRBV12-4 CASSLGSNSPLHF TGTGCCAGCAGTTTGGGATCCAATTCACCCCTCCACTTT
NA TRBJ1-2 TRBD1 14 TRBV27 CASSTSRTGHGYTF TGTGCCAGCAGTACCTCTAGGACAGGGCATGGCTACACCTTC
NA TRBJ1-2 NA 13 TRBV19 CASSRDFYYGYTF TGTGCCAGTAGCCGGGACTTTTACTATGGCTACACCTTC
NA TRBJ1-1 NA 15 TRBV27 CASSWGGAPPIEAFF TGTGCCAGCAGTTGGGGTGGGGCCCCTCCAATTGAAGCTTTCTTT
NA TRBJ1-1 NA 15 TRBV28 CASSFWSPGYTEAFF TGTGCCAGCAGTTTTTGGTCGCCGGGGTACACTGAAGCTTTCTTT
few TRBJ2-7 TRBD1 14 TRBV4-1 CASRTITGGHEQYF TGCGCCAGCAGAACTATTACAGGGGGCCACGAGCAGTACTTC
NA TRBJ1-1 NA 18 TRBV10-2 CASSEGGRGSLGHTEAFF TGCGCCAGCAGTGAGGGGGGGCGAGGGAGCCTGGGGCACACTGAAGCTTTCTTT
NA TRBJ1-1 NA 14 TRBV19 CASSGARWNTEAFF TGTGCCAGTTCAGGGGCCCGATGGAACACTGAAGCTTTCTTT
once TRBJ1-6 TRBD1 14 TRBV27 CASSLKGGNSPLHF TGTGCCAGCAGTTTAAAAGGGGGCAATTCACCCCTCCACTTT
NA TRBJ2-1 TRBD2 15 TRBV11-2 CASTLTSGGRGEQFF TGTGCCAGCACCCTGACTAGCGGGGGGCGGGGTGAGCAGTTCTTC
NA TRBJ2-2 NA 16 TRBV4-3 CASSQGKQWNTGELFF TGCGCCAGCAGCCAAGGGAAGCAGTGGAACACCGGGGAGCTGTTTTTT
NA TRBJ2-1 TRBD2 15 TRBV5-8 CASSSSGSSYNEQFF TGTGCCAGCAGCTCAAGCGGGAGCTCCTACAATGAGCAGTTCTTC
NA TRBJ2-1 NA 15 TRBV9 CASSVGQRDLNEQFF TGTGCCAGCAGCGTAGGTCAAAGAGACCTAAATGAGCAGTTCTTC